This T cell receptor (beta chain) is drawn from a study of control samples from healthy donors and cancer patients. Assay used: immunoSEQ multiplex PCR; TCRdb lists only in-frame clones, some missing. This table holds fewer than 200,000 clones, around nine tenths found once. The length of the CDR3 is 14 residues. Germline assignment: CDR1 MDHEN and CDR2 SYDVKM. With 5 bases clipped from V and 3 bases from J, the junction kept 7 bases outside the gene matches. The TCR comes from a man younger than 40 in good health. The sequenced sample consisted of blood. The V gene is TRBV28, the J gene TRBJ2-7; 7 bases align to TRBD1. The CDR3 region has the DNA TGTGCCAGCAGTATCGGGACAGCTGTCTACGAGCAGTACTTC. It encodes CASSIGTAVYEQYF.